A single sample is the source of the 32 T cell receptor beta chains below, sequenced in a study of regulatory T cells in long-lasting Graves disease. TCR beta libraries were built with iRepertoire HTBI primers and Arm-PCR of CDR3 regions. One entry per CDR3 protein, called by TCRdb with MiXCR from the multiplex PCR reads. The sample holds hundreds of thousands of distinct CDR3 sequences, approximately 13% seen once. Time point in this sample: newly diagnosed GD, antithyroid drugs for less than 3 months. After RNA was extracted from PBMCs, the TCR library was made from it. Another study also made use of these data, one on T cells in Graves' hyperthyroidism and ophthalmopathy.

Sequencing used peripheral blood mononuclear cells (PBMCs), obtained at new diagnosis, from a patient treated with antithyroid drugs. The source is a man in his thirties or forties with Graves disease.

This clonotype was observed at least ten times. The rearrangement links TRBV20-1 to TRBJ2-5; D possibly corresponds to TRBD2 (5 bases). Trimming left V 3 bases short and J 3 bases short, with 11 bases between. CDR3 size: 13 residues. CDR1 DFQATT and CDR2 SNEGSKA come from the germline V gene (reference sequence). The CDR3 here is CSASPDFEETQYF. The CDR3 DNA is TGCAGTGCTAGCCCGGACTTCGAAGAGACCCAGTACTTC.

This clonotype was counted ten times or more. This chain connects TRBV20-1 to TRBJ1-1; D is uncertain. The CDR3 extends over 13 amino acids. V lost 0 bases, J lost 4 bases, and 9 bases lay in between. CDR1 and CDR2 (germline): DFQATT, SNEGSKA (reference sequence). The CDR3 region has the DNA TGCAGTGCTAGAGATAGAAGGGTCACTGAAGCTTTCTTT. It yields the protein CSARDRRVTEAFF.

This clonotype has a count of ten or more. The chain combines TRBV18 with TRBJ2-5; no firm D call. The V gene's germline CDR1 is KGHSH and CDR2 LQKENI. V was clipped by 5 bases and J by 0 bases, with 10 bases between them. The CDR3 spans 14 residues. CDR3 loop: CASSSSQYQETQYF. The DNA for the CDR3 is TGTGCCAGCTCATCCTCCCAGTACCAAGAGACCCAGTACTTC.

This clonotype came up a few times. V gene TRBV18 combines with J gene TRBJ2-4; 7 bases are shared with TRBD1. The CDR3 is 16 amino acids. V lost 5 bases to trimming and J lost 5 bases; unmatched junction nucleotides: 12. CDR1 and CDR2 (germline): KGHSH, LQKENI. The CDR3 DNA reads as TGTGCCAGCTCATCCCCTAAGGGGGCTGGGGAAAACATTCAGTACTTC. Its protein is CASSSPKGAGENIQYF.

This chain joins TRBV29-1 and TRBJ2-4, with D perhaps matching TRBD2 (5 bases). CDR3 size: 16 residues. V lost 6 bases to trimming and J lost 6 bases, with 24 bases between them. Germline lookup yields CDR1 SQVTM and CDR2 ANQGSEA. CDR3 sequence: CSVLKGEGSRVNIQYF. The CDR3 DNA sequence: TGCAGCGTCCTCAAGGGTGAGGGCTCCAGAGTAAACATTCAGTACTTC.

This clonotype was recorded many times. This sequence joins TRBV12-3 or TRBV12-4 and TRBJ1-6; a weak D match, TRBD1 (5 bases). Trimming left V 5 bases short and J 10 bases short, with 18 bases between. The CDR3 extends over 15 amino acids. In nucleotides, the CDR3 is TGTGCCAGCAGTCCCCTGGGGGGGGAAGGATCACCCCTCCACTTT. Its translation: CASSPLGGEGSPLHF.

This clonotype was seen many times. This chain joins TRBV5-1 and TRBJ2-3, with 8 bases matching TRBD2. The junction had 4 bases not matched to a gene; V was cut back by 0 bases and J by 4 bases. The CDR3 is 15 amino acids. The germline V gene encodes CDR1 SGHRS and CDR2 YFSETQ. CDR3 in DNA: TGCGCCAGCAGCTTGGCCAGCGGGAGTGCAGATACGCAGTATTTT. Translating gives CASSLASGSADTQYF.

This clonotype appeared many times. In DNA form, the CDR3 reads TGTGCCAGCAATCCCTGGGGGGGCGAAGAGACCCAGTACTTC. This gives the protein CASNPWGGEETQYF. The chain employs TRBV12-3 or TRBV12-4 and TRBJ2-5; maybe TRBD2 (7 bases). V was shortened by 7 bases and J by 3 bases, with 15 bases between the two germline ends. This CDR3 is built from 14 residues.

This clonotype was detected only a few times. V usage is TRBV9 and J usage is TRBJ1-2; D is undetermined. V was shortened by 3 bases and J by 4 bases, with 13 bases between the two germline ends. Germline V gene sequence: CDR1 SGDLS, CDR2 YYNGEE. The CDR3 runs 14 residues. CDR3 amino acids: CASSGSTSLYGYTF. The CDR3 region has the DNA TGTGCCAGCAGCGGATCGACCTCCCTCTATGGCTACACCTTC. The full variable domain, completed using reference TRBV9 and TRBJ1-2, is DSGVTQTPKHLITATGQRVTLRCSPRSGDLSVYWYQQSLDQGLQFLIQYYNGEERAKGNILERFSAQQFPDLHSELNLSSLELGDSALYFCASSGSTSLYGYTFGSGTRLTVV.

This clonotype was observed many times. CDR3 loop: CASSEGASVATQYF. The CDR3 nucleotides read TGTGCCAGCAGTGAAGGGGCTAGCGTCGCAACGCAGTATTTT. This chain connects TRBV2 to TRBJ2-3, with a weak D call TRBD2 (6 bases). This CDR3 is 14 amino acids long. Germline V gives CDR1 SNHLY, CDR2 FYNNEI. V lost 1 base and J 9 bases, leaving 14 bases between the germline ends.

Regarding this clonotype: Being one base from a much bigger clone, this may be a read error. The chain uses TRBV5-1 and TRBJ1-1; D remains ambiguous. Germline-derived CDR1 and CDR2 are SGHRS and YFSETQ. The CDR3 length is 14 residues. V lost 4 bases and J lost 4, with 14 bases in between. This CDR3 reads CASSLLGSVTEAFF. For the CDR3, the DNA is TGCGCCAGCAGCCTCCTGGGAAGTGTCACTGAAGCTTTCTTT. Supplemented by reference TRBV5-1 and TRBJ1-1, the full variable domain reads KAGVTQTPRYLIKTRGQQVTLSCSPISGHRSVSWYQQTPGQGLQFLFEYFSETQRNKGNFPGRFSGRQFSNSRSEMNVSTLELGDSALYLCASSLLGSVTEAFFGQGTRLTVV.

This clonotype was picked up many times. CDR3 protein: CASQREISADTQYF. The CDR3 nucleotides read TGTGCCAGCCAGCGGGAGATTTCGGCAGATACGCAGTATTTT. This sequence joins TRBV2 and TRBJ2-3; TRBD2 aligns across 8 bases. The J segment lost 4 bases and the V segment lost 8 bases, leaving 8 bases of the junction unmatched. CDR3 length: 14 residues. From germline, CDR1 is SNHLY and CDR2 FYNNEI.

The sample holds one count of this clonotype. The chain joins TRBV6-4 to TRBJ2-1; TRBD2 matches 9 bases. Germline V lookup: CDR1 MRHNA, CDR2 SNTAGT. This CDR3 region has 15 residues. J lost 10 bases, V lost 4 bases, and 11 bases had no gene match. The chain's CDR3 is CASSAPTSGGGEQFF. The CDR3 DNA reads TGTGCCAGCAGTGCCCCGACTAGCGGAGGCGGCGAGCAGTTCTTC.

This clonotype was detected a few times. At one boundary the junction diverges from the germline segment, which might be a read error. This chain uses TRBV19 with TRBJ2-7; TRBD1 is a possible D gene (5 bases). This CDR3 is built from 12 residues. Germline V CDR1 and CDR2: LNHDA, SQIVND (reference sequence). CDR3 in DNA: TGTGTCAGTAGTCCAGGGAACTACGAGCAGTACTTC. It yields the protein CVSSPGNYEQYF.

Concerning this clonotype: This may stem from a read error, because a much larger clone lies one nucleotide away. This chain joins TRBV29-1 and TRBJ1-1, with TRBD1 matching over 8 bases. This CDR3 is built from 13 residues. Germline CDR1 reads SQVTM; CDR2 reads ANQGSEA. CDR3 region: CSVGGQGGTEACF. The CDR3 coding sequence is TGCAGCGTTGGAGGACAGGGAGGCACTGAAGCTTGCTTT.

The chain is built from TRBV12-3 or TRBV12-4 and TRBJ2-7; 7 nucleotides align to TRBD1. The ends lost 1 base at V and 6 bases at J; junction bases unmatched: 3. The CDR3 is 13 residues long. DNA for the CDR3: TGTGCCAGCAGTTTAGTGGACAGGTTCGAGCAGTACTTC. Translation gives CASSLVDRFEQYF.

This CDR3 is CASSLGVNYGYTF. The CDR3 DNA reads TGTGCCAGCAGCCTAGGGGTAAACTATGGCTACACCTTC. V is TRBV7-9 and J is TRBJ1-2; perhaps TRBD1 as D (5 bases). Trimming cost V 5 bases and J 2 bases, with 9 bases left between them. Germline CDR1 SEHNR, CDR2 FQNEAQ (reference sequence). The CDR3 spans 13 residues.

The chain employs TRBV19 and TRBJ2-2; D gene uncertain. The germline V gene has CDR1 LNHDA and CDR2 SQIVND (reference sequence). There are 14 residues in the CDR3. Trimming stripped 6 bases from V and 0 bases from J, with 8 bases between. The CDR3 sequence is CASRWDPNTGELFF. In DNA, the CDR3 is TGTGCCAGTAGATGGGATCCGAACACCGGGGAGCTGTTTTTT. The whole variable domain, remainder taken from reference TRBV19 and TRBJ2-2, is DGGITQSPKYLFRKEGQNVTLSCEQNLNHDAMYWYRQDPGQGLRLIYYSQIVNDFQKGDIAEGYSVSREKKESFPLTVTSAQKNPTAFYLCASRWDPNTGELFFGEGSRLTVL.

The V call is TRBV29-1, the J call TRBJ2-5, with 9 bases identical to TRBD2. CDR1 and CDR2 (germline): SQVTM, ANQGSEA. The CDR3 covers 15 residues. The V gene end was trimmed by 4 bases and the J gene end by 3 bases; junction bases not matched to a gene: 9. The DNA for the CDR3 is TGCAGCGTTGGGGGAGCGGGAGGCCAAAAAGAGACCCAGTACTTC. Amino acid sequence: CSVGGAGGQKETQYF.

This clonotype occurred a few times. The rearrangement uses TRBV11-2 and TRBJ2-6; weak D call: TRBD1 (6 bases). Trimming cost V 4 bases and J 1 base, with 11 bases left between them. Germline CDR1 reads SGHAT; CDR2 reads FQNNGV. This CDR3 is 16 amino acids long. The CDR3 is CASSSLGGSGANVLTF. The CDR3 DNA follows: TGTGCCAGCAGCTCATTAGGGGGTTCTGGGGCCAACGTCCTGACTTTC.

This clonotype has at least ten counts. The chain joins TRBV28 to TRBJ2-3; possible D gene TRBD1, 6 bases. The J call is doubtful: the DNA matches TRBJ2-5 better. The CDR3 sequence is 13 residues long. Germline V gene data show CDR1 as MDHEN and CDR2 as SYDVKM. The CDR3 DNA follows: TGTGCCAGCAGTCCCCAGGGGTCCTGGTCCCAGTACTTC. It codes for CASSPQGSWSQYF.

This clonotype was observed at least ten times. This sequence joins TRBV2 and TRBJ2-7, with 9 bases aligning to TRBD2. Germline V gene sequence: CDR1 SNHLY, CDR2 FYNNEI. This CDR3 has 14 amino acids. The trim removed 9 bases at V and 3 bases at J, leaving 9 bases unmatched. The CDR3 DNA reads as TGTGCCAGTATAGGACTAGCGAGAAACTACGAGCAGTACTTC. Its translation is CASIGLARNYEQYF.

This clonotype has more than one count but fewer than ten. The CDR3 DNA reads as TGTGCCAGCAGCGGGGGTTCTGGGGCCAACGTCCTGACTTTC. This gives the protein CASSGGSGANVLTF. The V and J genes are TRBV27 and TRBJ2-6; D may be TRBD2 (6 bases). Germline lookup yields CDR1 MNHEY and CDR2 SMNVEV (reference sequence). The CDR3 is 14 residues long. V was trimmed by 6 bases and J by 1 base, leaving 7 bases between them.

This clonotype occurred many times. This chain connects TRBV29-1 to TRBJ1-1; 12 nucleotides line up with TRBD1. After removal of 6 bases from V and 5 bases from J, the junction contained 7 bases not matched to a gene. CDR1 SQVTM and CDR2 ANQGSEA come from the germline V gene. The length of the CDR3 is 14 residues. The CDR3 DNA is TGCAGCGTCATCCGGGACAGGGGGCTTACTGAAGCTTTCTTT. This sequence encodes CSVIRDRGLTEAFF.

This clonotype was recorded a few times. This may come from a read error, since a much larger clone is one base off. The chain recombines TRBV2 with TRBJ1-5, with D possibly matching TRBD1 (5 bases). The CDR3 extends over 15 amino acids. The V gene's germline CDR1 is SNHLY and CDR2 FYNNEI. The CDR3 nucleotides are TGTGTCAGCAGGAGGGAAGAGGGACGCAATCAGCCCCAGCATTTT. It is translated as CVSRREEGRNQPQHF.

Points on this clonotype: One end of the junction varies from germline; a read error may be responsible. The chain carries TRBV11-2 and TRBJ2-1, with D possibly being TRBD2 (6 bases). The CDR3 spans 15 residues. Germline values: CDR1 SGHAT, CDR2 FQNNGV. The CDR3 DNA reads as TGTGCCAGCAGCGTAGAGGCCGGGAGAAGGGATGAGCAGTTCTTC. Translated, it gives CASSVEAGRRDEQFF.

This chain uses TRBV25-1 with TRBJ1-5, with D tentatively TRBD1 (6 bases). This CDR3 region has 14 residues. Germline V gene sequence: CDR1 MGHDK, CDR2 SYGVNS. V lost 5 bases and J lost 3, with 11 bases in between. CDR3: CASSRTAVNQPQHF. The CDR3 DNA sequence: TGTGCCAGCAGTAGGACAGCGGTCAATCAGCCCCAGCATTTT.

As for this clonotype: A single base is all that separates this from a far larger clone, so a read error is likely. This chain connects TRBV2 to TRBJ2-1; D call uncertain. Germline CDR1 SNHLY, CDR2 FYNNEI. This CDR3 is built from 11 residues. Trimming stripped 0 bases from V and 10 bases from J, with 4 bases between. The CDR3 DNA reads TGTGCCAGCAGTGAAGCCGACGAGCAGTTCTTC. Translated, it gives CASSEADEQFF.

As concerns this clonotype: A read error may be the cause here, since a much bigger clone is one base away. The genes are TRBV20-1 and TRBJ1-1; 10 nucleotides line up with TRBD1. Germline V CDR1 and CDR2: DFQATT, SNEGSKA (reference sequence). The CDR3 length is 14 residues. With 5 bases clipped from V and 3 bases from J, the junction kept 6 bases outside the gene matches. The CDR3 loop reads CSARGTGVDTEAFF. Here the CDR3 DNA reads TGCAGTGCTCGTGGGACAGGGGTCGACACTGAAGCTTTCTTT.

This clonotype was observed many times. The CDR3 end shows no conserved phenylalanine or tryptophan, and so a read error is likely. No DNA is shown, since the ends of the CDR3 on it are uncertain; the CDR3 is the one TCRdb lists. The rearrangement links TRBV2 to TRBJ2-7; the table's D call TRBD1 went unverified against the DNA. Germline V gives CDR1 SNHLY, CDR2 FYNNEI. Both ends counted, the CDR3 spans 11 residues. This chain's CDR3 is CASSAGTGLVI.

Concerning this clonotype: This may come from a read error, since a much larger clone is one base off. J is TRBJ2-2 and V is TRBV29-1; D may correspond to TRBD1 or TRBD2 (5 bases each). Per germline, CDR1 SQVTM and CDR2 ANQGSEA. The germline V and J ends were trimmed by 1 base and 11 bases, with 11 bases remaining between them. This CDR3 is 12 amino acids long. Written as DNA, the CDR3 is TGCAGCGTTGAAGGGGGGAGTCAAGAGCTGTTTTTT. Translation gives CSVEGGSQELFF.

This clonotype was recorded at least ten times. J is TRBJ2-5 and V is TRBV7-2; D may be TRBD1 (6 bases). Trimming left V 2 bases short and J 1 base short, with 11 bases between. This CDR3 is 15 amino acids long. The germline V gene encodes CDR1 SGHTA and CDR2 FQGNSA. The CDR3 DNA is TGTGCCAGCAGCTTATGGTGGGGGCCCCAAGAGACCCAGTACTTC. Protein: CASSLWWGPQETQYF.